This is a list of T cell receptor beta chains from one sample in a study of blood T cell repertoires in COVID-19. Sequenced by immunoSEQ multiplex PCR; TCRdb stores in-frame clones only, minus some. The sample shows some 60,000 clones, roughly four fifths of them seen only once. Sequencing was done on a sample of peripheral blood. These receptors were taken from a man aged 80 or over with COVID-19, enrolled during active disease. Each CDR3 is given with its conserved first and last residue. D genes are given only for firm matches. Clone size is not always given. Where it is, it says once, few, many or a class for expanded clones.

abundance: NA; d_gene: NA; j_gene: TRBJ1-5; v_gene: TRBV29-1; CDR3aa: CSVERQDGEPQHF; CDR3nt: TGCAGCGTTGAGAGACAGGACGGTGAGCCCCAGCATTTT
abundance: NA; d_gene: NA; j_gene: TRBJ2-2; v_gene: TRBV6-4; CDR3aa: CASSGGPTTGELFF; CDR3nt: TGTGCCAGCAGTGGGGGGCCCACCACCGGGGAGCTGTTTTTT
abundance: once; d_gene: TRBD2; j_gene: TRBJ2-4; v_gene: TRBV7-8; CDR3aa: CASSIGTSGPIAKNIQYF; CDR3nt: TGTGCCAGCAGCATTGGGACTAGCGGGCCTATAGCCAAAAACATTCAGTACTTC
abundance: once; d_gene: TRBD1; j_gene: TRBJ1-2; v_gene: TRBV30; CDR3aa: CAWSGAGRQGGYTF; CDR3nt: TGTGCCTGGAGTGGTGCTGGACGACAGGGTGGCTACACCTTC
abundance: NA; d_gene: TRBD1; j_gene: TRBJ1-1; v_gene: TRBV7-3; CDR3aa: CASSEWTGREAFF; CDR3nt: TGTGCCAGCAGCGAATGGACAGGCCGTGAAGCTTTCTTT
abundance: NA; d_gene: TRBD1; j_gene: TRBJ1-4; v_gene: TRBV24-1; CDR3aa: CATQSRGTGREKLFF; CDR3nt: TGTGCCACTCAGTCCAGGGGGACAGGGCGAGAAAAACTGTTTTTT
abundance: once; d_gene: NA; j_gene: TRBJ1-3; v_gene: TRBV7-9; CDR3aa: CASSLTGKRSGNTIYF; CDR3nt: TGTGCCAGCAGCCTGACGGGTAAAAGGTCTGGAAACACCATATATTTT
abundance: NA; d_gene: NA; j_gene: TRBJ1-2; v_gene: TRBV18; CDR3aa: CASSPQGGSNYGYTF; CDR3nt: TGTGCCAGCTCTCCACAGGGAGGATCTAACTATGGCTACACCTTC
abundance: NA; d_gene: NA; j_gene: TRBJ1-1; v_gene: TRBV9; CDR3aa: CASSPPVGGFSEAFF; CDR3nt: TGTGCCAGCAGCCCCCCAGTAGGGGGATTTTCTGAAGCTTTCTTT
abundance: NA; d_gene: NA; j_gene: TRBJ2-3; v_gene: TRBV7-2; CDR3aa: CASSYAWPAGGRDTQYF; CDR3nt: TGTGCCAGCAGCTACGCATGGCCAGCGGGCGGCCGGGATACGCAGTATTTT
abundance: NA; d_gene: NA; j_gene: TRBJ1-1; v_gene: TRBV3-1/TRBV3-2; CDR3aa: CASSQAGRGENTEAFF; CDR3nt: TGTGCCAGCAGCCAAGCGGGGCGGGGGGAGAACACTGAAGCTTTCTTT
abundance: NA; d_gene: NA; j_gene: TRBJ1-2; v_gene: TRBV6-5; CDR3aa: CASTGREGYGYTF; CDR3nt: TGTGCCTCCACAGGCAGGGAGGGGTATGGCTACACCTTC
abundance: NA; d_gene: NA; j_gene: TRBJ1-1; v_gene: TRBV4-3; CDR3aa: CASSRSGEDTEAFF; CDR3nt: TGCGCCAGCAGCCGTAGCGGTGAAGACACTGAAGCTTTCTTT